The clone carrying this T cell receptor beta chain was detected only a few times. Its antigen is as yet unknown. Sequencing targeted expressed TCRB transcripts, as all isolated RNA had been reverse transcribed. Sequencing was performed with immunoSEQ multiplex PCR; in TCRdb, only in-frame clones are kept and a portion is missing. The sample lists fewer than 300,000 clones, roughly 22% occurring once. The data belong to a study of beta chain features in type 1 diabetes. Findings and caveats of the study: The study found moderately but significantly shorter TCRB CDR3s in all four CD4+ subsets of Type 1 diabetes patients.

CDR1 and CDR2 (germline): SGHNT, YYREEE (reference sequence). The V and J ends lost 2 bases and 0 bases, in that order; junction bases with no gene match: 3. The CDR3 extends over 15 amino acids. Sequencing input: naive CD4+ T cells from blood. The chain is built from TRBV5-4 and TRBJ2-3, with 7 bases identical to TRBD2. This TCR derives from a woman in her thirties or forties with type 1 diabetes. The CDR3: CASSFGGGSTDTQYF. CDR3 in DNA: TGTGCCAGCAGCTTTGGGGGGGGTAGCACAGATACGCAGTATTTT.